This is a list of T cell receptor beta chains from one sample in a study of blood T cell repertoires in COVID-19. Only in-frame clones appear in the TCRdb table, and some are missing; sequencing was by immunoSEQ multiplex PCR. This sample has 300,000 to 450,000 clones; roughly 80% occur once, and the top ten carry under 1.2%. The sample was peripheral blood. These TCRs come from a human donor with acute or convalescent COVID-19. The donor label of this sample is uncertain. Both conserved end residues are part of each CDR3. Fields, in order: clone size, D gene, J gene, V gene, CDR3 protein, CDR3 DNA. A D gene is named only where the DNA matches it firmly. A row's size may be missing; if present it is once, few, many or a size class.

NA,NA,TRBJ1-1,TRBV4-2,CASSQEIDKNTEAFF,TGTGCCAGCAGCCAGGAAATAGACAAGAACACTGAAGCTTTCTTT
once,TRBD1,TRBJ1-4,TRBV5-1,CASSPGQNHEKLFF,TGCGCCAGCAGCCCGGGACAGAATCATGAAAAACTGTTTTTT
NA,NA,TRBJ1-5,TRBV19,CASSTRPGVGQPQHF,TGTGCCAGTAGTACCAGACCAGGGGTCGGTCAGCCCCAGCATTTT
NA,NA,TRBJ2-7,TRBV7-5,CVRSLFFWSNSYEQYF,TGTGTCAGAAGCTTATTCTTCTGGTCTAACTCCTACGAGCAGTACTTC
NA,TRBD1,TRBJ1-5,TRBV4-1,CASSPGTGTQPQHF,TGCGCCAGCAGCCCAGGGACAGGCACTCAGCCCCAGCATTTT
NA,NA,TRBJ1-2,TRBV19,CASSIVSNYGYTF,TGTGCCAGTAGTATTGTCTCGAACTATGGCTACACCTTC
NA,TRBD1,TRBJ2-4,TRBV19,CASSNMGQRIQYF,TGTGCCAGTAGTAACATGGGACAGCGAATTCAGTACTTC
NA,NA,TRBJ2-1,TRBV4-1,CASSQDSSAYNEQFF,TGCGCCAGCAGCCAAGATTCTAGCGCCTACAATGAGCAGTTCTTC
once,NA,TRBJ2-1,TRBV5-1,CASSLAGEPDNEQFF,TGCGCCAGCAGCTTGGCGGGAGAGCCGGACAATGAGCAGTTCTTC
once,NA,TRBJ2-1,TRBV5-1,CASSLGLRGMSKDEQFF,TGCGCCAGCAGCCTGGGCCTAAGGGGGATGAGCAAAGATGAGCAGTTCTTC
once,NA,TRBJ1-2,TRBV29-1,CSAEDSGLYGYTF,TGCAGCGCCGAGGACAGCGGACTCTATGGCTACACCTTC
few,NA,TRBJ1-2,TRBV29-1,CSYPTGYGYTF,TGCAGCTACCCGACAGGCTATGGCTACACCTTC
NA,TRBD1,TRBJ1-5,TRBV6-2/TRBV6-3,CASSITGDQPQHF,TGTGCCAGCAGTATCACAGGGGATCAGCCCCAGCATTTT
NA,NA,TRBJ2-2,TRBV15,CATSRDLSGLNTGELFF,TGTGCCACCAGCAGAGATCTTAGCGGACTAAACACCGGGGAGCTGTTTTTT
NA,TRBD1,TRBJ1-1,TRBV4-1,CASSLRRDRGQMNTEAFF,TGCGCCAGCAGCCTTCGCCGGGACAGGGGGCAGATGAACACTGAAGCTTTCTTT
once,TRBD2,TRBJ2-1,TRBV7-6,CASSSHVGGSYNEQFF,TGTGCCAGCAGCTCCCATGTCGGGGGGTCCTACAATGAGCAGTTCTTC
many,NA,TRBJ2-2,TRBV5-1,CASSLAGGRSIGELFF,TGCGCCAGCAGCTTGGCCGGGGGGCGCAGTATCGGGGAGCTGTTTTTT
NA,NA,TRBJ1-4,TRBV3-1/TRBV3-2,CASSQRATNEKLFF,TGTGCCAGCAGCCAGCGGGCAACTAATGAAAAACTGTTTTTT
NA,NA,TRBJ2-1,TRBV7-9,CASSLSVSYNEQFF,TGTGCCAGCAGCTTATCGGTCTCCTACAATGAGCAGTTCTTC
NA,TRBD1,TRBJ1-4,TRBV6-4,CARGPNGTVFEKLFF,TGTGCCAGGGGGCCCAACGGGACAGTCTTTGAAAAACTGTTTTTT
NA,NA,TRBJ2-3,TRBV10-2,CASKESNPTDTQYF,TGCGCCAGCAAAGAATCTAACCCAACAGATACGCAGTATTTT
NA,NA,TRBJ2-3,TRBV6-5,CASQRLASDTQYF,TGTGCCAGCCAACGGCTAGCGTCAGATACGCAGTATTTT
NA,NA,TRBJ1-1,TRBV7-8,CASSLEQVNTEAFF,TGTGCCAGCAGCTTAGAACAGGTTAACACTGAAGCTTTCTTT
NA,TRBD2,TRBJ2-7,TRBV7-2,CASSTSGGYLYEQYF,TGTGCCAGCAGCACGAGCGGGGGTTACCTCTACGAGCAGTACTTC
NA,NA,TRBJ1-5,TRBV7-2,CASSLSRGLRPQHF,TGTGCCAGCAGCTTATCCCGAGGCTTAAGGCCCCAGCATTTT
NA,NA,TRBJ2-1,TRBV30,CAWSPRGRWLPDYNEQFF,TGTGCCTGGAGTCCGAGAGGGCGATGGCTTCCTGATTACAATGAGCAGTTCTTC
NA,TRBD2,TRBJ2-1,TRBV3-1/TRBV3-2,CASSRRRELLGVAGGFSSYNEQFF,TGTGCCAGCAGCCGAAGAAGGGAACTTTTGGGGGTAGCGGGAGGCTTTAGCTCCTACAATGAGCAGTTCTTC
NA,NA,TRBJ1-1,TRBV2,CASIRGYTEAFF,TGTGCCAGCATTCGGGGTTACACTGAAGCTTTCTTT
NA,NA,TRBJ1-2,TRBV4-1,CASSQDGFSGYTF,TGCGCCAGCAGCCAAGATGGCTTTTCTGGCTACACCTTC
NA,NA,TRBJ1-2,TRBV6-4,CASSQTGRYGYTF,TGTGCCAGCAGCCAGACAGGCAGATATGGCTACACCTTC
once,NA,TRBJ1-5,TRBV19,CASSIGSGGGNQPQHF,TGTGCCAGTAGTATAGGGTCCGGCGGTGGCAATCAGCCCCAGCATTTT